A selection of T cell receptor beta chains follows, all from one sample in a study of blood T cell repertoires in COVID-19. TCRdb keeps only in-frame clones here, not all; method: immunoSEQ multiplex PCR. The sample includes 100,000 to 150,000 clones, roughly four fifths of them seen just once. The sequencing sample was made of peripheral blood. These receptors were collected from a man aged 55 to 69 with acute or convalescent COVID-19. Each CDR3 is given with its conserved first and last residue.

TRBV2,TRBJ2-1,CASSYSGEQFF
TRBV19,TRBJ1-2,CASFGGSGYGYTF
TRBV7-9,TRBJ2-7,CASSLQGYEQYF
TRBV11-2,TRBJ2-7,CASSLGGLSSYEQYF
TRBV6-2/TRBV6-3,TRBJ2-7,CASSYSVENEQYF
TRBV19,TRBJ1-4,CASRGPGLRGGSTNEKLFF
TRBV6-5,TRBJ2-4,CASRTTGGWNIQYF
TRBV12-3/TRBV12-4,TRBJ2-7,CASSYDRSEQYF
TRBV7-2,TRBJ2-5,CASSEPGTVSSQYF
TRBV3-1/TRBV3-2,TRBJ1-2,CASSHLAVSGYGYTF
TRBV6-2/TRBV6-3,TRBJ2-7,CASSDGIPYEQYF
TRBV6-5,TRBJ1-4,CASSRQGADEKLFF
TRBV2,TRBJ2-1,CASSDTWKGGGDEQFF
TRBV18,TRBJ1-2,CASSPRTGDQGGYGYTF
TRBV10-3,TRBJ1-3,CAISEVISGNTIYF
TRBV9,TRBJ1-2,CASSVGVGGDYGYTF
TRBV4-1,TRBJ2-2,CASSLSNRGRPGELFF
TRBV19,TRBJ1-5,CASNYQGIDQPQHF
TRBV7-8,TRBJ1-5,CASSLGWSGDQPQHF
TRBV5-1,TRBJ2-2,CASSKQSGGNTGELFF
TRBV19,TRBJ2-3,CASSIAGTRDTQYF
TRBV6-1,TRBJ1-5,CASSEAERGTVYQPQHF
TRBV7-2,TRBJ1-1,CASSLVGSRTEAFF
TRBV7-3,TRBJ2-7,CASSLTGQGSSYEQYF
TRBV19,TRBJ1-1,CASRKTPNTEAFF
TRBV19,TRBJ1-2,CASSALGQAVGNGYTF
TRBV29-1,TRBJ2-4,CSVEVQGRKNIQYF
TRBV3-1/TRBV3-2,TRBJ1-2,CASSPKYSGQGIGYGYTF
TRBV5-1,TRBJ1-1,CASSLAVSRAPVNTEAFF
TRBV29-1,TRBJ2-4,CSVAQGRDIQYF
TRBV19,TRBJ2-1,CASRQGASNNEQFF
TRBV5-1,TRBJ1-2,CASSVTGLPYGYTF
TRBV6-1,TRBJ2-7,CASSGQPGLAGGQGGYEQYF
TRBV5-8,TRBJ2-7,CASSPWGGVLSYEQYF
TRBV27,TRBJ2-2,CASSLRTSVTGELFF
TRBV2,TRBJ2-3,CASTIAGAGDTQYF
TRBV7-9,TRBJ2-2,CASGDTGELFF
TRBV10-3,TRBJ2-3,CAIKGQGASTDTQYF
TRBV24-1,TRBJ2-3,CATSGFTGTTDTQYF
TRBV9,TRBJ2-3,CASGTGIQPSDTQYF